Below are 11 T cell receptor beta chains sequenced from a single sample in a study of breast tumors, draining lymph nodes, adjacent tissues. Each CDR3 protein gets one entry after TCRdb re-called the multiplex PCR reads with MiXCR. Here the sample spans around 8,200 distinct CDR3 sequences, about four fifths being singletons. The sample comprised tumor-adjacent breast tissue. The receptor source for this set is a female donor with breast cancer. Some clones in this sample may be carry-over from other donors' samples.

The CDR3: CASSSGRGLGTYEQYF. CDR3 bases: TGTGCCAGCAGCTCGGGTAGGGGGCTAGGGACCTACGAGCAGTACTTC. The J gene is TRBJ2-7, the V gene TRBV5-4, with 7 bases matching TRBD1. The CDR3 is 16 amino acids. Germline assignment: CDR1 SGHNT and CDR2 YYREEE (reference sequence). Unmatched junction bases numbered 11, after V lost 3 bases and J lost 2 bases. The complete variable domain, with remaining parts taken from reference TRBV5-4 and TRBJ2-7, reads ETGVTQSPTHLIKTRGQQVTLRCSSQSGHNTVSWYQQALGQGPQFIFQYYREEENGRGNFPPRFSGLQFPNYSSELNVNALELDDSALYLCASSSGRGLGTYEQYFGPGTRLTVT.

The V gene is TRBV5-1, the J gene TRBJ1-6; TRBD1 agrees at 7 bases. The V and J ends lost 3 bases and 7 bases, in that order; junction bases with no gene match: 4. Looked up from germline, CDR1 is SGHRS and CDR2 is YFSETQ. The CDR3 runs to 14 residues. CDR3 bases: TGCGCCAGCAGCTCTCTGACAGGGAATTCACCCCTCCACTTT. Its translation is CASSSLTGNSPLHF.

The rearrangement uses TRBV19 and TRBJ2-5; 11 nucleotides agree with TRBD2. The trim removed 6 bases at V and 5 bases at J, leaving 8 bases unmatched. The CDR3 totals 15 residues. Germline lookup yields CDR1 LNHDA and CDR2 SQIVND (reference sequence). CDR3 nucleotide sequence: TGTGCCAGTAGCCCGACTAGCGGGATTCTGGAGACCCAGTACTTC. It encodes CASSPTSGILETQYF.

The chain combines TRBV10-2 with TRBJ2-5, with D possibly matching TRBD1 (6 bases). CDR3 length: 13 residues. V shed 10 bases and J shed 0 bases, with 12 bases lying between them. Germline V gives CDR1 WSHSY, CDR2 SAAADI. Written as DNA, the CDR3 is TGCGCCACCAAACAGGGAAACCAAGAGACCCAGTACTTC. This encodes CATKQGNQETQYF.

The chain joins TRBV7-2 to TRBJ2-5; 10 nucleotides match TRBD2. Trimming cost V 4 bases and J 5 bases; bases outside gene matches: 4. The CDR3 covers 14 residues. CDR1 SGHTA and CDR2 FQGNSA come from the germline V gene. CDR3 sequence: CASSSLAGGETQYF. The CDR3 DNA follows: TGTGCCAGCAGCTCATTAGCGGGAGGTGAGACCCAGTACTTC.

The V gene is TRBV20-1, the J gene TRBJ2-1; D not resolved. CDR1 and CDR2 from the germline V gene are DFQATT and SNEGSKA (reference sequence). The CDR3 is 14 amino acids. With 3 bases removed from V and 6 bases from J, the gap between germline ends came to 15 bases. The CDR3: CSASGDLVTNEQFF. CDR3 DNA: TGCAGTGCTAGCGGTGACCTCGTCACCAATGAGCAGTTCTTC.

In DNA, the CDR3 is TGTGCCAGCAGCTTAACGTCGACTAGCGGGGTCACCGGGGAGCTGTTTTTT. Residues: CASSLTSTSGVTGELFF. The chain joins TRBV7-3 to TRBJ2-2, with 11 bases aligning to TRBD2. CDR1 is SGHTA and CDR2 is FQGTGA in the germline V gene. Unmatched junction bases numbered 4, after V lost 0 bases and J lost 4 bases. The CDR3 has 17 amino acids.

By share of the sample, this clonotype is medium-sized. The rearrangement joins TRBV6-6 to TRBJ1-5; no clear D. The V end lost 0 bases, the J end lost 4 bases, and 10 bases lay between the germline ends. The CDR3 totals 15 residues. Germline V lookup: CDR1 MNHNY, CDR2 SVGAGI (reference sequence). The CDR3 loop reads CASSYSSSMNQPQHF. The CDR3 nucleotides read TGTGCCAGCAGTTACTCGAGCTCTATGAATCAGCCCCAGCATTTT.

CDR3 protein: CAWSVDVWGRDTQYF. The CDR3 region has the DNA TGTGCCTGGAGTGTAGATGTCTGGGGGAGGGATACGCAGTATTTT. This chain links TRBV30 with TRBJ2-3; possible D gene TRBD2, 6 bases. In germline, CDR1 is GTSNPN, CDR2 SVGIG (reference sequence). Trimming left V 0 bases short and J 6 bases short, with 16 bases between. The CDR3 is 15 amino acids.

V usage is TRBV30 and J usage is TRBJ1-4; D gene uncertain. This CDR3 has 11 residues. Looked up from germline, CDR1 is GTSNPN and CDR2 is SVGIG (reference sequence). Deletions cut 1 base from V and 5 bases from J, with 2 bases between. The DNA of the CDR3 is TGTGCCTGGAGTGCGAATGAAAAACTGTTTTTT. It specifies CAWSANEKLFF.

This clonotype showed up just once. The V and J genes are TRBV4-1 and TRBJ2-7; tentatively, D is TRBD2 (5 bases). Trimming removed 1 base from V and 2 bases from J, with 12 bases in between. The length of the CDR3 is 15 residues. CDR1 MGHRA and CDR2 YSYEKL come from the germline V gene. The CDR3 region is CASSQGSTGAYEQYF. The CDR3, as DNA: TGCGCCAGCAGCCAAGGAAGTACCGGGGCCTACGAGCAGTACTTC.